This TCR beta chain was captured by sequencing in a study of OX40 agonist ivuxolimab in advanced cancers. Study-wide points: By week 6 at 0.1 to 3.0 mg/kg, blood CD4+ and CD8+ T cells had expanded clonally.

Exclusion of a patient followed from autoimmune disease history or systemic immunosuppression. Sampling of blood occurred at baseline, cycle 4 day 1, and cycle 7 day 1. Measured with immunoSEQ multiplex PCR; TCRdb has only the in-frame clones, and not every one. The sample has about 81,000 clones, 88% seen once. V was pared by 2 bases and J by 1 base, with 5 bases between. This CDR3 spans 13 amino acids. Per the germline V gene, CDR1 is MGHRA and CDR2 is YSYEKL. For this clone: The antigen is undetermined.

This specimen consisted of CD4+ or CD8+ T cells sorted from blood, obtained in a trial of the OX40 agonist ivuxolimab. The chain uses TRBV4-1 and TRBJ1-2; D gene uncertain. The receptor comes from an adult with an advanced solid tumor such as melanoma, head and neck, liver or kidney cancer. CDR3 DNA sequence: TGCGCCAGCAGCCAATGGGGTAACTATGGCTACACCTTC. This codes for CASSQWGNYGYTF.